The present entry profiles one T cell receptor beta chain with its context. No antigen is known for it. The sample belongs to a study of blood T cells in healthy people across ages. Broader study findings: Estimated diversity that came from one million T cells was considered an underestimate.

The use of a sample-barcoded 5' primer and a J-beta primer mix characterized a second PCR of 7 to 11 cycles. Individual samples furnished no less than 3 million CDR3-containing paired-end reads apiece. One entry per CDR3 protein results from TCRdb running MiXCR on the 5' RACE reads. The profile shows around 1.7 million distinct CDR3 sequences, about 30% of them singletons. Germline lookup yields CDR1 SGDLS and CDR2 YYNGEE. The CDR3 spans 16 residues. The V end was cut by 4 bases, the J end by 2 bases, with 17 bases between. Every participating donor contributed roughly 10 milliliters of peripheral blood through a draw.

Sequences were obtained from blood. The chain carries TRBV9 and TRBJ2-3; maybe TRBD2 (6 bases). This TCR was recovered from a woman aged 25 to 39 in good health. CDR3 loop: CASSQNPRGSTDTQYF. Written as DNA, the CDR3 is TGTGCCAGCAGCCAAAACCCCCGGGGGTCCACAGATACGCAGTATTTT.